This T cell receptor beta chain derives from a study of blood T cells in healthy people across ages. The CDR3 extends over 17 amino acids. CDR1 is LGHNT and CDR2 is FRNRAP in the germline V gene. This clonotype was observed once. Its antigen is not known. At one of its ends the junction is not consistent with the germline gene, which may arise from a read error. Overall study results and limits: It was held that diversity estimates obtained from one million T cells represented underestimates.

Alongside a J-beta primer mix, a sample-barcoded 5' primer served in a second PCR lasting roughly 7 to 12 cycles. TCRdb reprocessed the 5' RACE reads with MiXCR, giving one entry per CDR3 protein. The table records 1.5 million to 2 million distinct CDR3 sequences, under 30% of them present only once. The TCR sequence derives from a woman aged 25 to 39 in good health. The V call is TRBV12-5, the J call TRBJ1-2, with D perhaps TRBD1 (5 bases). The sample was blood. The CDR3 region is CTSGPGRAYVGYRGYTF. The DNA of the CDR3 is TGTACTAGTGGTCCAGGCAGGGCGTATGTTGGGTACCGTGGCTACACCTTC. Full variable domain (missing parts from reference TRBV12-5 and TRBJ1-2): DARVTQTPRHKVTEMGQEVTMRCQPILGHNTVFWYRQTMMQGLELLAYFRNRAPLDDSGMPKDRFSAEMPDATLATLKIQPSEPRDSAVYFCTSGPGRAYVGYRGYTFGSGTRLTVV.